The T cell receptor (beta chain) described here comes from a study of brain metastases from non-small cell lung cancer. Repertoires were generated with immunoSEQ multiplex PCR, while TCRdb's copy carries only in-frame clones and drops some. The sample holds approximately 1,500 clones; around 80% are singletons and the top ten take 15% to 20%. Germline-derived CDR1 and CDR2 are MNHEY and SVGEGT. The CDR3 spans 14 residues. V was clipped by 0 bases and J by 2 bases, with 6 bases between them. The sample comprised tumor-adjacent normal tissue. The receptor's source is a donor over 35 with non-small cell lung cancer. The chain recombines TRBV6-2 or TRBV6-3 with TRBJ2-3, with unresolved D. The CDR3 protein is CASSYSSYTDTQYF. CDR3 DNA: TGTGCCAGCAGTTACTCCTCCTACACAGATACGCAGTATTTT.